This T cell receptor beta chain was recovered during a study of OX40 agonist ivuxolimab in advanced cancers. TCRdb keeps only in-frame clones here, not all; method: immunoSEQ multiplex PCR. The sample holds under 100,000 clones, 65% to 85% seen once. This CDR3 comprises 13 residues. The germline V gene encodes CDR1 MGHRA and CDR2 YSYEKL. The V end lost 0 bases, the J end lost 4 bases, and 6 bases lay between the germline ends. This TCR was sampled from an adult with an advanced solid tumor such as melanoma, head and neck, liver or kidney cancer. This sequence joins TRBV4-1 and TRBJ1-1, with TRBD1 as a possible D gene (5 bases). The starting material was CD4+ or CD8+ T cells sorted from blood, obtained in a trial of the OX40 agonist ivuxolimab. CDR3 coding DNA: TGCGCCAGCAGCCAAGACGGGACCACTGAAGCTTTCTTT. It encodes CASSQDGTTEAFF.